This TCR beta chain was retrieved from a study of blood T cell repertoires in COVID-19. Study background: Italy, Spain and the United States were the sources of the convalescent and acute COVID-19 samples. Nucleic acid was either cDNA or gDNA, and it came from T cells, B-cell-depleted T cells, or PBMCs.

Trimming removed 1 base from V and 7 bases from J, with 13 bases in between. This CDR3 region has 15 residues. Looked up from germline, CDR1 is SGHAT and CDR2 is FQNNGV. The authors' processing: Amplification from reference gene primers served as the basis for estimated nucleated cell counts. Repertoires were generated with immunoSEQ multiplex PCR, while TCRdb's copy carries only in-frame clones and drops some. The V and J calls and clone size are taken from that table; D and trimming were inferred from the DNA. Altogether 55,000 to 90,000 clones are present, around 83% being singletons, with the ten largest covering roughly 32%.

This TCR was sampled from a woman of 80 years or more with active or convalescent COVID-19. This chain joins TRBV11-2 and TRBJ1-4; D unclear. Material for sequencing was peripheral blood. The CDR3: CASSLGRSLAEKLFF. CDR3 DNA: TGTGCCAGCAGCTTAGGTCGGAGTCTGGCTGAAAAACTGTTTTTT. Combining the CDR3 with reference TRBV11-2 and TRBJ1-4 gives the whole variable domain EAGVAQSPRYKIIEKRQSVAFWCNPISGHATLYWYQQILGQGPKLLIQFQNNGVVDDSQLPKDRFSAERLKGVDSTLKIQPAKLEDSAVYLCASSLGRSLAEKLFFGSGTQLSVL.